This T cell receptor (beta chain) was profiled in a study of cytomegalovirus exposure and HLA in healthy donors. This clone was counted only a few times. No antigen is known for it. Overall study results and limits: Cytomegalovirus association was assigned to 170 or so TCR beta chains. Reportedly, a later analysis found an Asian-associated ancestry cluster had fewer N-insertions than the approximately 670-donor mean.

V gave up 6 bases and J gave up 1 base; unmatched junction bases: 3. The CDR3 covers 14 residues. Looked up from germline, CDR1 is KGHSH and CDR2 is LQKENI. PCR primers comprised 60 Vbeta and 13 Jbeta primers. Sequenced by immunoSEQ multiplex PCR; TCRdb stores in-frame clones only, minus some. The table has roughly 80,000 clones, roughly 74% seen once; the top ten hold 3% to 3.5%. The TCR comes from a man aged 35-49 years in good health and CMV-seronegative. The rearrangement uses TRBV18 and TRBJ2-5; 9 bases fit TRBD2. Sequences were obtained from PBMCs. For the CDR3, the DNA is TGTGCCAGCTCGCGGGGACTAGCCCAAGAGACCCAGTACTTC. Its translation is CASSRGLAQETQYF.